This T cell receptor beta chain was sequenced in a study of T cell repertoires in ileal Crohn's disease. Here immunoSEQ multiplex PCR was the method, and the copy in TCRdb shows in-frame clones only, minus some. The sample records over 3,500 clones, approximately 73% being singletons. CDR3 length: 14 residues. Germline lookup yields CDR1 LNHNV and CDR2 YYDKDF (reference sequence). V was shortened by 0 bases and J by 2 bases, with 7 bases between the two germline ends. The receptor was derived from an adult with Crohn's disease. Sequenced: ileal tissue. The rearrangement links TRBV15 to TRBJ2-5; D is ambiguous. The CDR3 loop is CATSRDLYQETQYF. DNA for the CDR3: TGTGCCACCAGCAGAGATTTATATCAAGAGACCCAGTACTTC.